The sequence of this T cell receptor beta chain was determined in a study of T cells in Graves' hyperthyroidism and ophthalmopathy (dated by TCRdb to the late 2010s). Background on the whole study: Peripheral blood was sampled at the time of initial diagnosis, prior to any treatment. TCR V-J signatures able to tell the groups apart were searched for in a discovery cohort of approximately 95 patients, of whom about 40 had Graves' ophthalmopathy and some 60 had stable Graves' hyperthyroidism. Prospective prediction of ophthalmopathy was tested in an independent validation cohort of fewer than 20 hyperthyroidism patients and approximately 17 patients who later progressed to ophthalmopathy. The approximately 90 discovery patients were randomly split 7:3 into training and test sets. In roughly six Graves' hyperthyroidism patients, the study also compared T-cell repertoires from thyroid tissue with T-cell repertoires from blood. Once sampling was done, hyperthyroidism patients were given methimazole at a starting dose of 30 mg daily, whereas ophthalmopathy patients were given high-dose intravenous methylprednisolone. The paper describes TCR Vbeta CDR3 sequencing of 140 or so peripheral blood samples, made up of fewer than 50 ophthalmopathy patients, roughly 72 hyperthyroidism patients and 17 progressor patients.

Stable Graves' hyperthyroidism was defined as the absence of progression to ophthalmopathy over 18 months of follow-up. The hyperthyroidism patients were between 18 and 65 years old and newly diagnosed, with a disease duration of less than 2 months. The study excluded patients with uncontrolled infections, other autoimmune diseases, pregnancy or lactation. Clinical symptoms, serum thyroxine and TRAb, thyroid ultrasound, and orbital computed tomography formed the basis for the diagnoses. PBMCs were isolated from 10 ml of fresh peripheral blood by Ficoll-Paque density gradient centrifugation. Total RNA was extracted with Trizol reagent, and quality was checked on an Agilent 2100 Bioanalyzer. This clonotype occurred many times. Its antigen target is currently unknown. The record has no base qualities; no much larger clone is one base away. The TCR beta CDR3 regions were amplified from the RNA transcripts. A first-round RT-PCR of the TCR CDR3 used the HTBI primer set with the Qiagen OneStep RT-PCR kit. The libraries were constructed in a second round of multiplex PCR and then size-selected and purified. The libraries were sequenced on an Illumina HiSeq2000 using paired-end 100 bp reads. The original methods were these. Raw data were processed with SOAPnuke, discarding reads with adapters, uncalled bases, mean Phred below 15, or no exact constant-primer or identifier match. High-quality paired reads were merged using COPE v1.2.5, and each unique nucleotide sequence was defined as a clonotype. Clonotypes were aligned to IMGT TRBV, TRBD and TRBJ reference segments using MiTCR v1.1. Analysis was restricted to V-J combinations with a frequency above 0.0001, which covered 99.2% of repertoires. The TCS score was defined as the ratio of F50 (clonal expansion) to E x V (chaos), calculated using BLOSUM62-based TCRdist between CDR3 peptides within each V-J. Welch's t-statistics and random forest reduced just over 500 V-J features to about 13, which were used in a naive Bayes classifier (R e1071). The raw public data were reprocessed by TCRdb itself: fastp quality trimming at Q25, MiXCR clonotype calling, in-frame beta chains only. Rows with one shared CDR3 protein collapse into an entry with the most common genes and DNA. None of the V and J calls come from the authors' own analysis; TCRdb made them. Recorded for this sample are 300,000 to 350,000 distinct CDR3 sequences; 11% to 15% of them occurred a single time. The ten most abundant clones make up around 23% of the sample.

In the germline V gene, CDR1 corresponds to SGHRS and CDR2 to YFSETQ. The CDR3 runs 15 amino acids, cysteine and phenylalanine included. Solely the CDR3 DNA is kept, with 45 bases framed from the first base. Relative to germline, V is missing 4 bases and J is missing 2 bases, with 8 bases of the junction outside any gene match. The full study reports these points: During validation, the model predicted progression to ophthalmopathy a median of about 6.5 months ahead of onset, with around 65% sensitivity and 72% to 80% specificity. Blood samples also contained most of the expanded thyroid clonotypes (frequency above 0.001), which suggests that blood repertoires may reflect thyroid immune responses. Sample size was not statistically predetermined, and investigators were not blinded to group allocation. Ophthalmopathy was separated from stable hyperthyroidism by a 13 V-J signature model, with approximately 86% sensitivity and roughly 81% specificity obtained in cross-validation and 80%/75% obtained in testing.

This sequence originates from a woman younger than 45 with Graves' hyperthyroidism. The specimen sequenced was blood. The receptor chain draws on TRBV5-1 and TRBJ1-1; 7 bases in between match TRBD1. The DNA sequence is as follows: TGCGCCAGCAGCCTGGGCACAGGGGTTAACACTGAAGCTTTCTTT. The encoded protein is CASSLGTGVNTEAFF.